This T cell receptor beta chain was recorded in a study of T cells in Graves' hyperthyroidism and ophthalmopathy. About the research overall: Peripheral blood was collected at initial diagnosis, before any treatment.

The V end was cut by 3 bases, the J end by 2 bases, with 8 bases between. The germline V gene has CDR1 LNHDA and CDR2 SQIVND (reference sequence). The CDR3 has 14 amino acids. Amplification targeted TCR beta CDR3 regions from RNA transcripts. The TCR CDR3 first-round RT-PCR relied on the HTBI primer set. TCRdb redid the calling of the multiplex PCR reads with MiXCR, one entry per CDR3 protein. This table holds hundreds of thousands of distinct CDR3 sequences, 24% found once. This TCR came from a woman between 25 and 40 years old with Graves' ophthalmopathy. The chain uses TRBV19 and TRBJ1-5, with no clear D. Sequencing was performed on blood. CDR3 sequence: CASSMRSGNQPQHF. The CDR3 bases are TGTGCCAGTAGTATGCGGAGTGGCAATCAGCCCCAGCATTTT.